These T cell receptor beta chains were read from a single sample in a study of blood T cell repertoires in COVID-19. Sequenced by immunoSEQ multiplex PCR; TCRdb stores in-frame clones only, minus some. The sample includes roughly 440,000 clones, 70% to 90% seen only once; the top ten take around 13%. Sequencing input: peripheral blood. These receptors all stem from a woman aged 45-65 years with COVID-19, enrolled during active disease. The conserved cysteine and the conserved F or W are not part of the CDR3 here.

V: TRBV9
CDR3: ASSGGGRLGEKLF

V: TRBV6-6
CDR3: ASSPGTGSEKLF

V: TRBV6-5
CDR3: ASSYMGLAGVEQY

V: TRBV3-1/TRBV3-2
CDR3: ASSRLAGGPAGELF

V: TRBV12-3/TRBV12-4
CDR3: ASSFRDEQY

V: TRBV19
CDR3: ASSPRGGEQY

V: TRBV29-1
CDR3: SALGQNTEAF

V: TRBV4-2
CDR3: ASSQAGTGSSPLH

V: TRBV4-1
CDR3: ASSQGPPRAVNSPLH

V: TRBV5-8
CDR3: ASSPIWESDNNEQF

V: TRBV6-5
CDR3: ASSSPTGVETQY

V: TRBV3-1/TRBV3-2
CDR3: ASRPGTSGELF

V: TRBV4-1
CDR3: ASSPDRGGNQPQH

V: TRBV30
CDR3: AWSVLRTENYGYT

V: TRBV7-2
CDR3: ASTPQPRREKLF

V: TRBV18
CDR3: ASSPTGRGTEAF

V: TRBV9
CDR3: ASSVAGTGAYEQY

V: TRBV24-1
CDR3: ATGHSNTGELF

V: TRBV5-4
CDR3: ASSFNGGKLF

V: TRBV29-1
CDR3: SVETDTGELF

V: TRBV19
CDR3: ASSIDQGARGYGYT

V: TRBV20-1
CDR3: SASAWEFPEAF

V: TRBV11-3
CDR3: ASSLRQGRSSEQY

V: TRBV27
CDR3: ASISGGMGTEAF

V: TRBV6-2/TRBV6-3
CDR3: ASSSLGTTRETQY

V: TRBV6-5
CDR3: ASMSGGGTGELF

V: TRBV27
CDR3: ASRMGAGGISGANVLT

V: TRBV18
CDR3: ASSPTSGTGYGYT

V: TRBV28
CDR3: ASKGGDSSPLH

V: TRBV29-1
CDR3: SVLQRAKNIQY

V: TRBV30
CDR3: AWSVYEGMGSYEQY

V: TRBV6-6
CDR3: ASSYSEGTDGYT

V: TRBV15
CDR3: ATSRDDRQGSYNEQF

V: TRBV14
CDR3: ASSRDRASYEQY

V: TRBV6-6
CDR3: ASSYSTGRGKGYT

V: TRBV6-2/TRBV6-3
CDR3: ASSSPPTRQAPGYNQPQH

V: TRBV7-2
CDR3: ASSLDRLVNTEAF

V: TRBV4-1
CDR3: ASSRRGQQSPLH

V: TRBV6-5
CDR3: ASSLGDSKNYGYT

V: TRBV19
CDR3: ASTPRSAGGNTIY

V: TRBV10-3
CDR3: AISDTVISGNTIY

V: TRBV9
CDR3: ASSRGNTGELF

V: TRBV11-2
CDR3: ASSLGLVGEQF

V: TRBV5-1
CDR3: ASSTNNSPLH

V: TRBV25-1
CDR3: ASRTGTYEQY

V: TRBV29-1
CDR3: SVGAGLEQY

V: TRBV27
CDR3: ASSQDNLRSTEAF

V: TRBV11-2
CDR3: ASSLNSKQGYGYT

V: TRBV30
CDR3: AWSQGQGYNSPLH

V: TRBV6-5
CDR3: ASRKDREAF

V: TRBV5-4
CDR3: ASSLASSGANVLT

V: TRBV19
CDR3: ASGEDTQY

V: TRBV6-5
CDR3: ASAGQGTTGYT

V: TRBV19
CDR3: ASNPRTGRKDEQF

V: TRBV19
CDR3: ASSISRGRGLGAF